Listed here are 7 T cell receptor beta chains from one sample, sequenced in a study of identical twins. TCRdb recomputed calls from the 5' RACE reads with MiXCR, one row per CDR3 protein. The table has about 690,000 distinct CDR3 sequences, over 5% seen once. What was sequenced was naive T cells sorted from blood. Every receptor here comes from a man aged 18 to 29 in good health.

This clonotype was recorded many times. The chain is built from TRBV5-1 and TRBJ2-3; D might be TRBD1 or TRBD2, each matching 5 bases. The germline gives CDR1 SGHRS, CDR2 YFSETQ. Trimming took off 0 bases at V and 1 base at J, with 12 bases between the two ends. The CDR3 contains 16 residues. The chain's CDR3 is CASSLDQGVGTDTQYF. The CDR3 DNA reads TGCGCCAGCAGCTTGGACCAGGGAGTGGGCACAGATACGCAGTATTTT.

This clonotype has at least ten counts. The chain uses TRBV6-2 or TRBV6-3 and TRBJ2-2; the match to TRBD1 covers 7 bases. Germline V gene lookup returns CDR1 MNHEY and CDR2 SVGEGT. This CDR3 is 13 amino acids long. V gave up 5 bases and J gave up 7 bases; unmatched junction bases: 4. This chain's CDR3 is CASSTQGSGELFF. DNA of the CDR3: TGTGCCAGCAGTACACAGGGGAGCGGGGAGCTGTTTTTT.

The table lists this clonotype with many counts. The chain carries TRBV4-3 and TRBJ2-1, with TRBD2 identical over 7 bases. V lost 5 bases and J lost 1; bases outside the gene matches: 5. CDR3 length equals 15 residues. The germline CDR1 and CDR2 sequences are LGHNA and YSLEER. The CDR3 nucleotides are TGCGCCAGCAGCGGGAGGGAAAAATCCTACAATGAGCAGTTCTTC. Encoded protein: CASSGREKSYNEQFF.

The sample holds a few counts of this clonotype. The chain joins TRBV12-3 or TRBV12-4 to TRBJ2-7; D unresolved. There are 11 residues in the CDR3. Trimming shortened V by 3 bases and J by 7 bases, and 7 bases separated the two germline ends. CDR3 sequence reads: CASSFGLEQYF. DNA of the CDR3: TGTGCCAGCAGTTTCGGTCTTGAGCAGTACTTC.

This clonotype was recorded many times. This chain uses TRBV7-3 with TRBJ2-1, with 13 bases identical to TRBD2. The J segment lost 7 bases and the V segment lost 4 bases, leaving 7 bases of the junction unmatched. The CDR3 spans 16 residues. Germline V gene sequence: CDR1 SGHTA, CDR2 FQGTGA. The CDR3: CASSSTGLAGTNEQFF. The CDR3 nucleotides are TGTGCCAGCAGCTCCACGGGACTAGCGGGAACGAATGAGCAGTTCTTC. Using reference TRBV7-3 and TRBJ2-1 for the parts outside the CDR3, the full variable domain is GAGVSQTPSNKVTEKGKYVELRCDPISGHTALYWYRQSLGQGPEFLIYFQGTGAADDSGLPNDRFFAVRPEGSVSTLKIQRTERGDSAVYLCASSSTGLAGTNEQFFGPGTRLTVL.

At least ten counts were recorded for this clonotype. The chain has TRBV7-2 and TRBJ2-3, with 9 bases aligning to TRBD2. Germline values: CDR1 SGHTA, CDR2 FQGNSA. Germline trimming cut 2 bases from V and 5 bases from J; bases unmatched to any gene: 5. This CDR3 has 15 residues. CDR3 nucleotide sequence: TGTGCCAGCAGCTTATTCCTAGCGGGAAAAGATACGCAGTATTTT. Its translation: CASSLFLAGKDTQYF. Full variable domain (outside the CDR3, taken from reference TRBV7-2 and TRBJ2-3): GAGVSQSPSNKVTEKGKDVELRCDPISGHTALYWYRQSLGQGLEFLIYFQGNSAPDKSGLPSDRFSAERTGGSVSTLTIQRTQQEDSAVYLCASSLFLAGKDTQYFGPGTRLTVL.

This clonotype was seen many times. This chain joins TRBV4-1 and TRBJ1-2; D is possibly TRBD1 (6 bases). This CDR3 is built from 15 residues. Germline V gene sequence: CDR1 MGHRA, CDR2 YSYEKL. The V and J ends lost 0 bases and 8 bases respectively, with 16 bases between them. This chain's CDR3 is CASSQDKGGLEGYTF. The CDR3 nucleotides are TGCGCCAGCAGCCAAGATAAAGGGGGGCTAGAGGGCTACACCTTC.